One T cell receptor beta chain is described in this entry. This receptor's antigen is unknown. No base qualities exist here, and no much larger clone lies one base off it. The data were obtained in a study of early T cells in non-severe SARS-CoV-2 infection (dated by TCRdb to the early 2020s). Background on the whole study: Because TCR sequencing was done on bulk RNA from unsorted whole blood, the alpha and beta chains could not be paired.

The CDR3 spans 14 residues, from the cysteine through the phenylalanine. Only the CDR3 region is kept as DNA, spanning 42 bases read in frame from base 1. The germline V and J ends show losses of 5 bases and 6 bases respectively, and no gene match explains 6 bases of the junction. Via the germline V gene (reference sequence), CDR1 is PRHDT and CDR2 FYEKMQ. The study was a case-control design nested within a healthcare worker cohort in London, UK, with weekly nasopharyngeal swab PCR tests and blood sampling. Healthcare workers were recruited between 23 and 31 March 2020, during the week of the UK lockdown, and were followed weekly for up to roughly 15 weeks. What the authors observed across the whole study: VDJdb matching was skewed toward anti-spike CD8 responses and likely underestimated virus-specific expansions, missing private and CD4 specificities.

Library generation was performed with 5' RACE. Sequencing relied on a NextSeq 500. Unique molecular identifiers were attached to individual cDNA molecules in the TCR library protocol so that sequencing error and PCR bias could be corrected. TCR alpha and beta chains were both sequenced, and the abundances of alpha and beta sequences in each sample were closely correlated with each other. Per the authors' processing: V gene, J gene and CDR3 annotation of TCR sequences was performed with Decombinator V4. TCRs were defined as expanded if a significant change between any two time points was detected under a Poisson model with p below 0.0001. TCR abundances were normalised to the total number of TCRs sequenced in each sample and reported as counts per million. TRAV1-2 paired with TRAJ12, TRAJ20 or TRAJ33 defined MAIT TCRs, while TRAV10 paired with TRAJ18 defined iNKT TCRs. VDJdb, accessed 1 November 2021, was searched for CMV, EBV and SARS-CoV-2 annotated TCRs, with TCRs annotated for multiple antigens excluded. TCRdb trimmed public reads at Q25 via fastp, called clones via MiXCR and kept in-frame beta chains. Every distinct CDR3 protein forms one entry, paired with its most common genes and DNA. The V and J calls, along with clone size, are taken from TCRdb and not from the paper's own processing. This sample holds about 29,000 distinct CDR3 sequences; 5% to 6% were observed only once. The ten largest clones take up around 4.5% of the sample.

Material: whole blood. Recombination linked TRBV13 to TRBJ2-7; TRBD1 agrees with 11 junctional bases. This TCR derives from an adult who was a healthcare worker with PCR-confirmed SARS-CoV-2 infection or an uninfected control (not recorded which). The nucleotide sequence reads as follows: TGTGCCAGCAGCGGCGGGACAGGGGGTATCGAGCAGTACTTC. This gives the protein CASSGGTGGIEQYF.